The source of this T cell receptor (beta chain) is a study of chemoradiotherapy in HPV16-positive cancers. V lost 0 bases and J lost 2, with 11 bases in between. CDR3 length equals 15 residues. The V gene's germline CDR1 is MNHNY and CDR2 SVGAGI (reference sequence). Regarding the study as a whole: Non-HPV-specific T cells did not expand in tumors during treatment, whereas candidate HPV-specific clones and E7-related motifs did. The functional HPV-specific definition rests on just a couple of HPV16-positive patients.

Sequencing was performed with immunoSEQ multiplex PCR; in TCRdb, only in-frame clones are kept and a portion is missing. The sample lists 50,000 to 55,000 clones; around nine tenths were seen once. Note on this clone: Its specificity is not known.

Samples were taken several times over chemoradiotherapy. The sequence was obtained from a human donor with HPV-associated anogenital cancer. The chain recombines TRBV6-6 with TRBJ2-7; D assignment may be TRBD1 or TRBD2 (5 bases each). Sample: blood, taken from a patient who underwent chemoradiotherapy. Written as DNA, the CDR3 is TGTGCCAGCAGTTACTCGGGGGAGCCGACCTACGAGCAGTACTTC. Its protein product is CASSYSGEPTYEQYF.